The 5 T cell receptor beta chains below were found in one sample sequenced in a study of neurological immune-mediated disorders. TCRdb re-called the 5' RACE reads with MiXCR, one entry per CDR3 protein. The repertoire has more than 50,000 distinct CDR3 sequences, roughly 8% of them found once; the top ten carry 1.9%. Sample time point: longitudinal time-point 3. Sample: PBMCs. The source is a middle-aged woman in good health.

This clonotype was found many times. In DNA, the CDR3 is TGTGCCAGCAGCTCTAAGGGTGCGGGGTTGGGCACCGGGGAGCTGTTTTTT. Protein sequence: CASSSKGAGLGTGELFF. This rearrangement joins TRBV25-1 to TRBJ2-2, with D perhaps matching TRBD2 (6 bases). Trimming took off 6 bases at V and 4 bases at J, with 21 bases between the two ends. CDR1 and CDR2 from the germline V gene are MGHDK and SYGVNS. This CDR3 has 17 amino acids. Looking up the rest from reference TRBV25-1 and TRBJ2-2 gives the full variable domain: EADIYQTPRYLVIGTGKKITLECSQTMGHDKMYWYQQDPGMELHLIHYSYGVNSTEKGDLSSESTVSRIRTEHFPLTLESARPSHTSQYLCASSSKGAGLGTGELFFGEGSRLTVL.

This clonotype occurred many times. This sequence joins TRBV29-1 and TRBJ1-2, with TRBD1 matching over 10 bases. The length of the CDR3 is 13 residues. The J segment lost 8 bases and the V segment lost 7 bases, leaving 10 bases of the junction unmatched. Germline values: CDR1 SQVTM, CDR2 ANQGSEA. CDR3 in DNA: TGCAGCGGAAGTACGACAGGGGGCGGAGGCTACACCTTC. The encoded protein is CSGSTTGGGGYTF.

At least ten counts were recorded for this clonotype. The chain has TRBV7-3 and TRBJ1-1, with D unresolved. The CDR3 contains 13 residues. V was clipped by 1 base and J by 10 bases, with 13 bases between them. Germline CDR1 and CDR2: SGHTA and FQGTGA. This CDR3 is CASSLNSRVAAFF. For the CDR3, the DNA is TGTGCCAGCAGCTTAAACTCCAGAGTAGCAGCTTTCTTT.

This clonotype was seen at least ten times. The V call is TRBV27, the J call TRBJ2-4; a weak D match, TRBD1 (7 bases). Trimming shortened V by 2 bases and J by 6 bases, and 20 bases separated the two germline ends. Germline V gives CDR1 MNHEY, CDR2 SMNVEV (reference sequence). The CDR3 sequence is 17 residues long. CDR3 residues: CASSLNSAGGLRNIQYF. The CDR3 DNA reads TGTGCCAGCAGTTTAAATTCGGCAGGGGGGTTACGAAACATTCAGTACTTC.

This clonotype was detected many times. This chain connects TRBV27 to TRBJ1-1, with D uncertain. The germline CDR1 and CDR2 sequences are MNHEY and SMNVEV (reference sequence). The CDR3 length is 18 residues. V was clipped by 6 bases and J by 1 base, with 24 bases between them. The CDR3 DNA reads as TGTGCCAGCAGCCTTCGCGTGAGATCGGTCCGGCAGAACACTGAAGCTTTCTTT. It specifies CASSLRVRSVRQNTEAFF.